In its sample, the clone carrying this T cell receptor (beta chain) was seen a few times. The antigen remains unidentified. This sample is drawn from a study of beta chain features in type 1 diabetes. As every portion of the isolated RNA was reverse transcribed, the sequencing read expressed TCRB transcripts. The method was immunoSEQ multiplex PCR; TCRdb's version includes in-frame clones alone and lacks a portion of them. The data contain under 300,000 clones, just over 20% of them singletons. Study conclusions and caveats: The naive, central memory and Treg TCRB repertoires of patients appeared to be more similar to one another than those of healthy donors. In all four CD4+ subsets, TCRB CDR3 length was significantly, moderately reduced in type 1 diabetes.

The receptor comes from a woman in her 40s with type 1 diabetes. Sequencing was performed on naive CD4+ T cells from blood.

CDR3 nucleotides: TGTGCCAGCAGCTCCTTCGGGGGTCTCCACGAGCAGTACTTC. As protein: CASSSFGGLHEQYF. This chain links TRBV7-9 with TRBJ2-7; D is possibly TRBD2 (6 bases). Germline V gene lookup returns CDR1 SEHNR and CDR2 FQNEAQ (reference sequence). Trimming left V 4 bases short and J 5 bases short, with 15 bases between. This CDR3 spans 14 amino acids.